This passage covers 25 T cell receptor beta chains from one sample sequenced in a study of T cell repertoires in cytomegalovirus infection. MiXCR, run by TCRdb on the reads, gives a single entry per CDR3 protein. The table lists approximately 1,000,000 distinct CDR3 sequences, 25% to 40% of them singletons. Their target antigens are unknown. The input for sequencing was cultured CD8+ T cells from PBMCs, taken from culture after CMV antigen stimulation. The receptors here all came from a human donor in good health (CMV status not recorded). Some clones in this sample may be carry-over from other donors' samples.

Turning to this clonotype: A read error is possible here, since a much larger clone lies one base away. The rearrangement links TRBV7-2 to TRBJ2-5; possible D gene TRBD2, 6 bases. V was trimmed by 0 bases and J by 4 bases, leaving 18 bases between them. Looked up from germline, CDR1 is SGHTA and CDR2 is FQGNSA. The CDR3 has 17 residues. CDR3 in DNA: TGTGCCAGCAGCTTAGCGGCGGAGGGGCGCCGATCAGAGACCCAGTACTTC. Protein: CASSLAAEGRRSETQYF.

Only a few counts were recorded for this clonotype. The chain's CDR3 is CASSSDPFEQYF. CDR3 coding DNA: TGCGCCAGCAGCTCGGACCCATTCGAGCAGTACTTC. This chain uses TRBV5-1 with TRBJ2-7; D is ambiguous. This CDR3 contains 12 residues. CDR1 is SGHRS and CDR2 is YFSETQ in the germline V gene. The V end was cut by 3 bases, the J end by 6 bases, with 10 bases between.

The DNA of the CDR3 is TGTGCCAGCCGCAGGGGCGAGGAGCAGTTCTTC. It codes for CASRRGEEQFF. The rearrangement uses TRBV2 and TRBJ2-1; a possible D gene is TRBD1 (6 bases). From germline, CDR1 is SNHLY and CDR2 FYNNEI. This CDR3 comprises 11 residues. Trimming removed 8 bases from V and 10 bases from J, with 12 bases in between.

This clonotype was seen only a few times. The chain couples TRBV6-2 or TRBV6-3 to TRBJ2-1, with TRBD1 matching 7 bases. V lost 5 bases, J lost 9 bases, and 10 bases stayed unmatched. The CDR3 has 14 amino acids. Germline V lookup: CDR1 MNHEY, CDR2 SVGEGT. The CDR3 DNA is TGTGCCAGCAGTCTTAGACAGGGTCCATTTGAGCAGTTCTTC. It encodes CASSLRQGPFEQFF.

This clonotype was seen ten or more times. The chain uses TRBV7-3 and TRBJ1-2, with 10 bases identical to TRBD1. The germline V gene encodes CDR1 SGHTA and CDR2 FQGTGA. CDR3 length: 13 amino acids. Trimming took 5 bases from V and 8 from J; bases not matched to a gene: 5. In nucleotides, the CDR3 is TGTGCCAGCAGCCACGGGACAGGGGACGGCTACACCTTC. Amino acid sequence: CASSHGTGDGYTF.

The chain employs TRBV10-2 and TRBJ2-1, with 8 bases identical to TRBD2. Germline V gene data show CDR1 as WSHSY and CDR2 as SAAADI. The CDR3 runs to 17 residues. Germline trimming cut 3 bases from V and 2 bases from J; bases unmatched to any gene: 9. The CDR3 spells CASSDLERGSTYNEQFF. The CDR3, as DNA: TGCGCCAGCAGTGATCTAGAGCGGGGGAGCACCTACAATGAGCAGTTCTTC.

In its sample, this clonotype was seen once. This rearrangement joins TRBV7-9 to TRBJ1-2; D remains ambiguous. This CDR3 is built from 12 residues. CDR1 and CDR2 (germline): SEHNR, FQNEAQ (reference sequence). V was trimmed by 5 bases and J by 5 bases, leaving 9 bases between them. CDR3 sequence reads: CASSLEAYGYTF. Here the CDR3 DNA reads TGTGCCAGCAGCCTCGAGGCATATGGCTACACCTTC.

The chain is built from TRBV20-1 and TRBJ2-1, with 16 bases aligning to TRBD2. The CDR3 is made up of 15 amino acids. Per the germline V gene, CDR1 is DFQATT and CDR2 is SNEGSKA (reference sequence). V was clipped by 7 bases and J by 9 bases; unmatched bases: 9. In nucleotides, the CDR3 is TGCAGTGTTCCGGGACTAGCGGGGGGGCCTTCTGAGCAGTTCTTC. This translates into CSVPGLAGGPSEQFF.

V is TRBV28 and J is TRBJ2-7; TRBD1 matches 7 bases. The CDR3 covers 14 residues. CDR1 and CDR2 (germline): MDHEN, SYDVKM. The V segment lost 5 bases and the J segment 3 bases; nucleotides outside the gene matches: 7. This CDR3 reads CASSTQQGHYEQYV. The CDR3 DNA is TGTGCCAGCAGTACACAACAGGGGCACTACGAGCAGTACGTC.

This clonotype was observed a few times. This sequence joins TRBV27 and TRBJ2-3, with 7 bases lining up with TRBD2. The CDR3 runs 14 residues. The germline gives CDR1 MNHEY, CDR2 SMNVEV (reference sequence). J was trimmed by 2 bases and V by 8 bases; bases with no gene match: 7. For the CDR3, the DNA is TGTGCCAGCTGTCGGGACTACCTCACAGATACGCAGTATTTT. It codes for CASCRDYLTDTQYF.

This clonotype was seen only a few times. The chain recombines TRBV27 with TRBJ1-1; no clear D gene. Germline loops: CDR1 MNHEY, CDR2 SMNVEV (reference sequence). This CDR3 has 14 residues. Trimming cost V 6 bases and J 3 bases, with 14 bases left between them. CDR3 sequence (DNA): TGTGCCAGCAGGCGCGATACTACCGACACTGAAGCTTTCTTT. It specifies CASRRDTTDTEAFF.

This clonotype showed up just once. The V gene is TRBV5-5, the J gene TRBJ2-7; no clear D. The V gene's germline CDR1 is SGHKS and CDR2 YYEKEE (reference sequence). V dropped 0 bases and J dropped 2 bases, with 9 bases sitting between them. The CDR3 is 14 residues long. The CDR3, as DNA: TGTGCCAGCAGCTTGGGATGGGAAACCTACGAGCAGTACGTC. It translates to CASSLGWETYEQYV.

This sequence joins TRBV27 and TRBJ1-4, with 10 bases aligning to TRBD1. The CDR3 covers 14 residues. V gave up 6 bases and J gave up 10 bases; unmatched junction bases: 8. Looked up from germline, CDR1 is MNHEY and CDR2 is SMNVEV (reference sequence). CDR3 sequence: CASSDGQGGGKLFF. The CDR3 coding sequence is TGTGCCAGCAGCGACGGACAGGGGGGAGGAAAACTGTTTTTT.

This clonotype was counted only a few times. The genes are TRBV5-4 and TRBJ2-3; D remains ambiguous. CDR1 SGHNT and CDR2 YYREEE come from the germline V gene (reference sequence). V was pared by 0 bases and J by 2 bases, with 7 bases between. The CDR3 consists of 14 residues. CDR3 bases: TGTGCCAGCAGCTTGGAACCAAACACAGATACGCAGTATTTT. This sequence encodes CASSLEPNTDTQYF.

The chain couples TRBV2 to TRBJ1-1, with 8 bases lining up with TRBD1. Germline V CDR1 and CDR2: SNHLY, FYNNEI. V lost 2 bases, J lost 3 bases, and 5 bases stayed unmatched. CDR3 length: 15 residues. This chain's CDR3 is CASSENRGVYTEAFF. For the CDR3, the DNA is TGTGCCAGCAGTGAAAACAGGGGGGTCTACACTGAAGCTTTCTTT.

This clonotype was found a few times. The chain links TRBV20-1 to TRBJ1-1, with D perhaps TRBD1 (5 bases). The length of the CDR3 is 14 residues. Germline V gives CDR1 DFQATT, CDR2 SNEGSKA (reference sequence). Between the trimmed V and J ends, which lost 3 bases and 0 bases, there was a span of 11 bases. CDR3: CSASWDFLNTEAFF. The CDR3 DNA is TGCAGTGCTAGCTGGGACTTCCTGAACACTGAAGCTTTCTTT.

The V gene is TRBV19, the J gene TRBJ2-1; no firm D call. The germline CDR1 and CDR2 sequences are LNHDA and SQIVND (reference sequence). V gave up 0 bases and J gave up 4 bases, with 7 bases separating them. The CDR3 consists of 14 residues. The CDR3: CASSIDGVYNEQFF. The CDR3, as DNA: TGTGCCAGTAGTATAGATGGTGTGTACAATGAGCAGTTCTTC.

This clonotype was seen a single time. V gene TRBV12-5 combines with J gene TRBJ2-1, with D perhaps TRBD2 (7 bases). The CDR3 spans 14 residues. Germline-derived CDR1 and CDR2 are LGHNT and FRNRAP. Between the trimmed V and J ends, which lost 6 bases and 1 base, there was a span of 10 bases. DNA for the CDR3: TGTGCTAGTGGAGGGGGGGTTTCCTACAATGAGCAGTTCTTC. This sequence encodes CASGGGVSYNEQFF.

The V call is TRBV5-4, the J call TRBJ2-1; TRBD1 might be the D (6 bases). The V and J ends lost 6 bases and 6 bases respectively, with 13 bases between them. The germline CDR1 and CDR2 sequences are SGHNT and YYREEE (reference sequence). The CDR3 is made up of 13 amino acids. The DNA for the CDR3 is TGTGCCAGCATCGATCAGGGGATCAATGAGCAGTTCTTC. It translates to CASIDQGINEQFF.

The chain combines TRBV12-3 or TRBV12-4 with TRBJ1-2; TRBD1 matches 7 bases. This CDR3 comprises 13 residues. J gave up 3 bases and V 6 bases, and 4 bases lay outside the gene matches. The CDR3, as DNA: TGTGCCAGCAGACTACAGGGGCACTATGGCTACACCTTC. It codes for CASRLQGHYGYTF.

V usage is TRBV7-9 and J usage is TRBJ2-6; TRBD1 agrees at 9 bases. This CDR3 contains 16 residues. Germline lookup yields CDR1 SEHNR and CDR2 FQNEAQ (reference sequence). The ends lost 5 bases at V and 4 bases at J; junction bases unmatched: 6. As DNA, the CDR3 is TGTGCCAGCAGCCGCAGGGACAGGGAAGGGGCCAACGTCCTGACTTTC. Protein sequence: CASSRRDREGANVLTF.

This clonotype was picked up a small number of times. This chain connects TRBV27 to TRBJ2-1; 7 nucleotides match TRBD1. Per germline, CDR1 MNHEY and CDR2 SMNVEV (reference sequence). The CDR3 spans 15 residues. The J segment lost 7 bases and the V segment lost 4 bases, leaving 10 bases of the junction unmatched. Written as DNA, the CDR3 is TGTGCCAGCAGTTCACTGCCCGGGACAGCTAATGAGCAGTTCTTC. Translated, it gives CASSSLPGTANEQFF.

The chain has TRBV2 and TRBJ2-1; TRBD1 aligns across 7 bases. Trimming took 3 bases from V and 0 from J; bases not matched to a gene: 5. The CDR3 is 16 residues long. Germline values: CDR1 SNHLY, CDR2 FYNNEI. The CDR3: CASSDPDRSSYNEQFF. CDR3 DNA sequence: TGTGCCAGCAGTGACCCGGACAGGAGCTCCTACAATGAGCAGTTCTTC.

The rearrangement links TRBV4-2 to TRBJ1-2; 8 bases agree with TRBD1. The junction had 12 bases not matched to a gene; V was cut back by 2 bases and J by 4 bases. The germline V gene encodes CDR1 LGHNA and CDR2 YNFKEQ. This CDR3 contains 17 residues. The DNA of the CDR3 is TGTGCCAGCAGCCAAATTGATCAGGGGGCGAATACCTATGGCTACACCTTC. Its protein is CASSQIDQGANTYGYTF.

This clonotype was seen a handful of times. This rearrangement joins TRBV7-4 to TRBJ1-2; D remains unclear. The CDR3 runs 14 residues. Trimming shortened V by 8 bases and J by 4 bases, and 17 bases separated the two germline ends. The germline V gene has CDR1 SGHVT and CDR2 SQSDAQ. The CDR3 spells CASHLSGSLYGYTF. CDR3 in DNA: TGTGCCAGCCATCTTAGCGGCAGTCTCTATGGCTACACCTTC.